This TCR beta chain was recovered during a study of T cells in tumors after PD-1 blockade. Study outcomes and limitations: Among squamous cell carcinoma expanded CD8+ clones, 50% of exhausted ones versus roughly 29% of others were novel. Only pre- versus post-treatment comparisons showed clonal replacement.

The repertoire was sequenced with immunoSEQ multiplex PCR; TCRdb's copy has only in-frame clones and lacks some. The data contain some 13,000 clones, less than 75% of them singletons. A remark on this clone: Antigen: not known.

The clonotype originates from a human donor with cutaneous squamous cell carcinoma. This material consisted of tumor tissue, taken after anti-PD-1 treatment.

CDR3 in DNA: TGTGCCAGCAGTGCGGCCAGGGACTACGAGCAGTACTTC. Translation: CASSAARDYEQYF. V usage is TRBV2 and J usage is TRBJ2-7, with a weak D call TRBD1 (5 bases). The V gene lost 4 bases and the J gene lost 3 bases, with 10 bases spanning the gap. The CDR3 is made up of 13 amino acids. Germline loops: CDR1 SNHLY, CDR2 FYNNEI. Together with reference TRBV2 and TRBJ2-7, the CDR3 gives the full variable domain: EPEVTQTPSHQVTQMGQEVILRCVPISNHLYFYWYRQILGQKVEFLVSFYNNEISEKSEIFDDQFSVERPDGSNFTLKIRSTKLEDSAMYFCASSAARDYEQYFGPGTRLTVT.